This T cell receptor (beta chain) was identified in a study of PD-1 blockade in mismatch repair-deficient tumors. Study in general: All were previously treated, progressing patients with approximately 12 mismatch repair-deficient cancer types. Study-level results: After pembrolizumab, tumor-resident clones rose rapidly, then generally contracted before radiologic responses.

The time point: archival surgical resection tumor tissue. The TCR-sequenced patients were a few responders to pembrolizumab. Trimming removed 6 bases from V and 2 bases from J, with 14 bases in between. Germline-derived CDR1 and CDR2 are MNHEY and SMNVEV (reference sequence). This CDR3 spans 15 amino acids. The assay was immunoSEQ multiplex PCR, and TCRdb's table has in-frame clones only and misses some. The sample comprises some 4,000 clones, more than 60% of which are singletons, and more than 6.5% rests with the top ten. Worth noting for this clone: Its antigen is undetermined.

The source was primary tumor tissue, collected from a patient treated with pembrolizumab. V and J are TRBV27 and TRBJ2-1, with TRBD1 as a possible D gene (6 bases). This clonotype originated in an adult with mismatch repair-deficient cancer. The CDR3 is CASRKNGQTYNEQFF. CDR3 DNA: TGTGCCAGCAGGAAGAACGGACAGACCTACAATGAGCAGTTCTTC.